The T cell receptor beta chain described here comes from a study of T cell repertoires in cytomegalovirus infection. Background on the study: It can be stated that public TCR beta signatures indicated CMV infection as well as a matching HLA type.

This clonotype came up many times. TCRdb re-analysed the reads in MiXCR, keeping a single row per CDR3 protein. The sample lists hundreds of thousands of distinct CDR3 sequences, under 20% seen once, with about 12% in the top ten. The V and J ends lost 2 bases and 5 bases, in that order; junction bases with no gene match: 3. CDR1 is LNHDA, CDR2 SQIVND, per germline (reference sequence). The CDR3 loop spans 15 amino acids. The TCR was taken from a human donor in good health (CMV status not recorded). Some clones in this sample may be carry-over from other donors' samples. Sequenced: PBMCs. The rearrangement links TRBV19 to TRBJ2-1, with 10 nucleotides matching TRBD2. In DNA, the CDR3 is TGTGCCAGTAGTATACGGCTAGCGGGGGACAATGAGCAGTTCTTC. Protein product: CASSIRLAGDNEQFF.